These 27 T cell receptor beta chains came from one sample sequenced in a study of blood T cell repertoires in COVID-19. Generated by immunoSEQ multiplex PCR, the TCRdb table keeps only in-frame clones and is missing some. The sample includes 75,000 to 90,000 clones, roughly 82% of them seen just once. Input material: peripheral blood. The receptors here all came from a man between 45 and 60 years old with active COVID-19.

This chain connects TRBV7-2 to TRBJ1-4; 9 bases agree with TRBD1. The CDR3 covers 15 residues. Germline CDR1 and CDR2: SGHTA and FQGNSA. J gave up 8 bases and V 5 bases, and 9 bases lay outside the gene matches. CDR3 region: CASSQKTGGYEKLFF. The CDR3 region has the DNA TGTGCCAGCAGCCAGAAGACAGGGGGTTACGAAAAACTGTTTTTT.

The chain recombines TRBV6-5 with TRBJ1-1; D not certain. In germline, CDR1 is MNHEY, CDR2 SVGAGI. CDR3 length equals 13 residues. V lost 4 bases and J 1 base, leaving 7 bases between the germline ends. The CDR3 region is CASSFLRNTEAFF. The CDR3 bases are TGTGCCAGCAGTTTTCTAAGGAACACTGAAGCTTTCTTT.

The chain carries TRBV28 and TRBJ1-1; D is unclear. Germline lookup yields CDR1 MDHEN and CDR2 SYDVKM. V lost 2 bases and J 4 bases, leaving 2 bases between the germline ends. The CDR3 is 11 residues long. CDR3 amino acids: CASSLLTEAFF. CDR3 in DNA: TGTGCCAGCAGTTTACTCACTGAAGCTTTCTTT. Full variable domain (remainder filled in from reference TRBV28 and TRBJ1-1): DVKVTQSSRYLVKRTGEKVFLECVQDMDHENMFWYRQDPGLGLRLIYFSYDVKMKEKGDIPEGYSVSREKKERFSLILESASTNQTSMYLCASSLLTEAFFGQGTRLTVV.

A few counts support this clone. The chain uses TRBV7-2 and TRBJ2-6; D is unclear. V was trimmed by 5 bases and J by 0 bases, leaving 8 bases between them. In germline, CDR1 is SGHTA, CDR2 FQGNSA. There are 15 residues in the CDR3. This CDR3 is CASSLQVSGANVLTF. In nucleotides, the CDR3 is TGTGCCAGCAGCCTTCAGGTCTCTGGGGCCAACGTCCTGACTTTC. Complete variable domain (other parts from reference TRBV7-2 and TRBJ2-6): GAGVSQSPSNKVTEKGKDVELRCDPISGHTALYWYRQSLGQGLEFLIYFQGNSAPDKSGLPSDRFSAERTGGSVSTLTIQRTQQEDSAVYLCASSLQVSGANVLTFGAGSRLTVL.

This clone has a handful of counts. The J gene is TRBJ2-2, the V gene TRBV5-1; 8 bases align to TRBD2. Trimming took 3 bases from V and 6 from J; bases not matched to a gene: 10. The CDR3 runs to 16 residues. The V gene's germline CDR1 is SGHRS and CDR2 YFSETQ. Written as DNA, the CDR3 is TGCGCCAGCAGCTCCCGGGACGGGGGGGCCGCCGGGGAGCTGTTTTTT. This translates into CASSSRDGGAAGELFF.

CDR3 DNA sequence: TGTGCCAGCAGCGTAGCCGGGACAGGGGCTTCACCCCTCCACTTT. It codes for CASSVAGTGASPLHF. The chain joins TRBV9 to TRBJ1-6; TRBD1 aligns across 10 bases. V shed 0 bases, J shed 9 bases, and the junction held 3 bases outside the gene matches. CDR3 length equals 15 residues. Germline V CDR1 and CDR2: SGDLS, YYNGEE.

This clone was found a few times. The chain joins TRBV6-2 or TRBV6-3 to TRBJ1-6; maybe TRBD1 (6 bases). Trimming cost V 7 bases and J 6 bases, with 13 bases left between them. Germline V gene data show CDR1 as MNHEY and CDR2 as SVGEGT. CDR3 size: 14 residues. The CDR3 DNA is TGTGCCAGCAACCCGGCCAGGGGTAATTCACCCCTCCACTTT. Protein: CASNPARGNSPLHF.

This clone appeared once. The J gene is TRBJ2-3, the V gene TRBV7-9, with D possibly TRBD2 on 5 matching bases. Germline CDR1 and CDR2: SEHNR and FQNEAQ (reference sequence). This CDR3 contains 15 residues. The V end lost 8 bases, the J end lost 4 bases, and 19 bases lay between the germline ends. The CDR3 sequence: CASDVWGRESDTQYF. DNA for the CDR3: TGTGCCAGCGATGTCTGGGGTCGGGAATCAGATACGCAGTATTTT. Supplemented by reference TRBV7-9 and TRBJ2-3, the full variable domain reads DTGVSQNPRHKITKRGQNVTFRCDPISEHNRLYWYRQTLGQGPEFLTYFQNEAQLEKSRLLSDRFSAERPKGSFSTLEIQRTEQGDSAMYLCASDVWGRESDTQYFGPGTRLTVL.

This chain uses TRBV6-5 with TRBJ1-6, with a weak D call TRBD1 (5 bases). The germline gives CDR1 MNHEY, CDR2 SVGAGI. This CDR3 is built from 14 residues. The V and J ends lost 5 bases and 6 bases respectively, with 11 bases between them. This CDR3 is CASSRGGFNSPLHF. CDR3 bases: TGTGCCAGCAGTCGCGGGGGGTTTAATTCACCCCTCCACTTT.

The CDR3 DNA reads as TGTGCCAGCAGTAAGGGACAGGATGGAGGCTATGGCTACACCTTC. This codes for CASSKGQDGGYGYTF. The chain couples TRBV28 to TRBJ1-2, with 8 bases lining up with TRBD1. Unmatched junction bases numbered 9, after V lost 5 bases and J lost 4 bases. Germline V gene sequence: CDR1 MDHEN, CDR2 SYDVKM. The CDR3 is 15 residues long.

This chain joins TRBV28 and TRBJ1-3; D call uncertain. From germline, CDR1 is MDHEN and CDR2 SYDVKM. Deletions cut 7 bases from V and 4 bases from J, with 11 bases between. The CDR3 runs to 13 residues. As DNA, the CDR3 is TGTGCCAGCACCGCCTGGCAGGGAAACACCATATATTTT. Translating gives CASTAWQGNTIYF.

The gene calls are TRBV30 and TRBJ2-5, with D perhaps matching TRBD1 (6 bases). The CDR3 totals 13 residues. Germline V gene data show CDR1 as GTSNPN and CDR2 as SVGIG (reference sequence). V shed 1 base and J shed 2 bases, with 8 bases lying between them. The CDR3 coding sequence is TGTGCCTGGAGTGGACAGGTTCAAGAGACCCAGTACTTC. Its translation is CAWSGQVQETQYF.

DNA for the CDR3: TGCGCCAGCAGCTTGGCACCTAGCGGGGTTTCGGATACGCAGTATTTT. It is translated as CASSLAPSGVSDTQYF. The gene calls are TRBV5-1 and TRBJ2-3, with TRBD2 matching over 9 bases. Per germline, CDR1 SGHRS and CDR2 YFSETQ. The junction had 8 bases not matched to a gene; V was cut back by 0 bases and J by 6 bases. The CDR3 consists of 16 residues.

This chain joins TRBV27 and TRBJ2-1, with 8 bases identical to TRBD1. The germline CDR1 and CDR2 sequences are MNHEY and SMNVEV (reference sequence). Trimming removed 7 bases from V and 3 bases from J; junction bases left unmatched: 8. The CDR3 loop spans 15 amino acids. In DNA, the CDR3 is TGTGCCAGCAAACTCGGGACAGGACTCTACAATGAGCAGTTCTTC. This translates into CASKLGTGLYNEQFF.

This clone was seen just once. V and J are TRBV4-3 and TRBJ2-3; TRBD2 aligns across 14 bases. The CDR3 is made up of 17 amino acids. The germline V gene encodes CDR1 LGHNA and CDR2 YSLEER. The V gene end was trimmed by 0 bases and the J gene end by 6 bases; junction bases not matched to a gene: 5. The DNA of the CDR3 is TGCGCCAGCAGCCAAGATCGGACTAGCGGGGGGAGGGATACGCAGTATTTT. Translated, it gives CASSQDRTSGGRDTQYF.

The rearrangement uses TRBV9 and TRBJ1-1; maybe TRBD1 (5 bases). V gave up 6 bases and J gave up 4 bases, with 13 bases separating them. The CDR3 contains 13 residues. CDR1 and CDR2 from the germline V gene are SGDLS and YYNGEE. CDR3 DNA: TGTGCCAGCATCCGAACCGGGGGCACTGAAGCTTTCTTT. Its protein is CASIRTGGTEAFF.

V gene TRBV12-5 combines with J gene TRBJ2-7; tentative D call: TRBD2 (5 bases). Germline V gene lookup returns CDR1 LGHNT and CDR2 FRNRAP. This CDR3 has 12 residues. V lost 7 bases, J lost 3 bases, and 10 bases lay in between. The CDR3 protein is CASVQSGYEQYF. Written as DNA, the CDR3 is TGTGCTAGTGTTCAAAGCGGCTACGAGCAGTACTTC.

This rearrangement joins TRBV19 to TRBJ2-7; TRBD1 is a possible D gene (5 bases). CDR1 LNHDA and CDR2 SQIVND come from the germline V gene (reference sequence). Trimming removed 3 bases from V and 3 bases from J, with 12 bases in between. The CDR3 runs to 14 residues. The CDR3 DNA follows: TGTGCCAGTAGTATGGGGCAGAACAACTACGAGCAGTACTTC. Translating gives CASSMGQNNYEQYF.

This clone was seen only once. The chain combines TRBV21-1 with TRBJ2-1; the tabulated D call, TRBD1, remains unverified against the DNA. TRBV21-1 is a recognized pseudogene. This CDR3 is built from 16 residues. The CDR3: CASTPKDRSKYNEQFF. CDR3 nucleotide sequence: TGTGCCAGCACTCCTAAAGACAGGTCCAAGTACAATGAGCAGTTCTTC.

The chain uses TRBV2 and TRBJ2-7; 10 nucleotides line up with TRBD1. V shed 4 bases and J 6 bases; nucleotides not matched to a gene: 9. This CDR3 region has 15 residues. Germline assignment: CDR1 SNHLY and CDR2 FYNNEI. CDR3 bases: TGTGCCAGCAGTGCTTCCGGGACAGGGGACACCGAGCAGTACTTC. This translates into CASSASGTGDTEQYF. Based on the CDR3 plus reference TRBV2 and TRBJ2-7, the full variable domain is EPEVTQTPSHQVTQMGQEVILRCVPISNHLYFYWYRQILGQKVEFLVSFYNNEISEKSEIFDDQFSVERPDGSNFTLKIRSTKLEDSAMYFCASSASGTGDTEQYFGPGTRLTVT.

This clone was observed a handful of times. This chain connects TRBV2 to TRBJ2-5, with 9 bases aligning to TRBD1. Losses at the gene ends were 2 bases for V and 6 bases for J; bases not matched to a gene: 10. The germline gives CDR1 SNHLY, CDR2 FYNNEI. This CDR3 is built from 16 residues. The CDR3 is CASSESLGTGPKTQYF. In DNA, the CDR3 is TGTGCCAGCAGTGAATCATTGGGGACAGGGCCAAAGACCCAGTACTTC. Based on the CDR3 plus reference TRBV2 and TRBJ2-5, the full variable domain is EPEVTQTPSHQVTQMGQEVILRCVPISNHLYFYWYRQILGQKVEFLVSFYNNEISEKSEIFDDQFSVERPDGSNFTLKIRSTKLEDSAMYFCASSESLGTGPKTQYFGPGTRLLVL.

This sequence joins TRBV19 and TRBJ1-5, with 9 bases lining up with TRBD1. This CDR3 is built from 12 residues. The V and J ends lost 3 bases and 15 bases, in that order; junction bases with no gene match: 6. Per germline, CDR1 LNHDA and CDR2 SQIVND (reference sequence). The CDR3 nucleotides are TGTGCCAGTAGTATGGGGAACAGGGGGCCGCATTTT. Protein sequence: CASSMGNRGPHF. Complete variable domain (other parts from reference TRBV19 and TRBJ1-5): DGGITQSPKYLFRKEGQNVTLSCEQNLNHDAMYWYRQDPGQGLRLIYYSQIVNDFQKGDIAEGYSVSREKKESFPLTVTSAQKNPTAFYLCASSMGNRGPHFGDGTRLSIL.

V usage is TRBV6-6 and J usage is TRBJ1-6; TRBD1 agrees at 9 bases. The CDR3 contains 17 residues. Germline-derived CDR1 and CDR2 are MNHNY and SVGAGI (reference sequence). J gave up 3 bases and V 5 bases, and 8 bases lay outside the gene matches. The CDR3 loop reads CASSLSRTGDYNSPLHF. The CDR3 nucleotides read TGTGCCAGCAGTCTTTCCCGGACAGGGGACTATAATTCACCCCTCCACTTT.

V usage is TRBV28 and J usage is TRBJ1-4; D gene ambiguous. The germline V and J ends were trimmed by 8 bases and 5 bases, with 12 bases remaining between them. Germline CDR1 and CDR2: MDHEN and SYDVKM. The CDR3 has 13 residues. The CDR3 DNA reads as TGTGCCAGCGGTGTGACTTTAAATGAAAAACTGTTTTTT. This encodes CASGVTLNEKLFF.

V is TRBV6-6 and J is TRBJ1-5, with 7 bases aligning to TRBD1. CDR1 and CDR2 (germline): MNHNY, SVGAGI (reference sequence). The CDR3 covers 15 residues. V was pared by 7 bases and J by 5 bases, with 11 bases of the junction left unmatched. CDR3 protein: CASTWTGVEDQPQHF. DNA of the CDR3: TGTGCCAGCACCTGGACAGGAGTGGAGGATCAGCCCCAGCATTTT.

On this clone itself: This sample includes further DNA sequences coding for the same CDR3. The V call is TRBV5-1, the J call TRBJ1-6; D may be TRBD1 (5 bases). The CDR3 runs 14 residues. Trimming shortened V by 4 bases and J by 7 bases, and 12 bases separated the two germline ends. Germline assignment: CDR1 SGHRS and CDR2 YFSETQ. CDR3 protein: CASSLGTGNSPLHF. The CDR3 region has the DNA TGCGCCAGCAGCCTGGGGACGGGGAATTCACCCCTCCACTTT.

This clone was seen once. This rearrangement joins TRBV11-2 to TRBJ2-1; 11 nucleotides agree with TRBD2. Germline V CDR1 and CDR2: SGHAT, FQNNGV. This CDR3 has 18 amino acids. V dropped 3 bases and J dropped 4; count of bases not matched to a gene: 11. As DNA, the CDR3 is TGTGCCAGCAGCTTCGGGACTAGCGGACACTACCTGTACAATGAGCAGTTCTTC. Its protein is CASSFGTSGHYLYNEQFF. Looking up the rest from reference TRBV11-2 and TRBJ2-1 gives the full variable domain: EAGVAQSPRYKIIEKRQSVAFWCNPISGHATLYWYQQILGQGPKLLIQFQNNGVVDDSQLPKDRFSAERLKGVDSTLKIQPAKLEDSAVYLCASSFGTSGHYLYNEQFFGPGTRLTVL.